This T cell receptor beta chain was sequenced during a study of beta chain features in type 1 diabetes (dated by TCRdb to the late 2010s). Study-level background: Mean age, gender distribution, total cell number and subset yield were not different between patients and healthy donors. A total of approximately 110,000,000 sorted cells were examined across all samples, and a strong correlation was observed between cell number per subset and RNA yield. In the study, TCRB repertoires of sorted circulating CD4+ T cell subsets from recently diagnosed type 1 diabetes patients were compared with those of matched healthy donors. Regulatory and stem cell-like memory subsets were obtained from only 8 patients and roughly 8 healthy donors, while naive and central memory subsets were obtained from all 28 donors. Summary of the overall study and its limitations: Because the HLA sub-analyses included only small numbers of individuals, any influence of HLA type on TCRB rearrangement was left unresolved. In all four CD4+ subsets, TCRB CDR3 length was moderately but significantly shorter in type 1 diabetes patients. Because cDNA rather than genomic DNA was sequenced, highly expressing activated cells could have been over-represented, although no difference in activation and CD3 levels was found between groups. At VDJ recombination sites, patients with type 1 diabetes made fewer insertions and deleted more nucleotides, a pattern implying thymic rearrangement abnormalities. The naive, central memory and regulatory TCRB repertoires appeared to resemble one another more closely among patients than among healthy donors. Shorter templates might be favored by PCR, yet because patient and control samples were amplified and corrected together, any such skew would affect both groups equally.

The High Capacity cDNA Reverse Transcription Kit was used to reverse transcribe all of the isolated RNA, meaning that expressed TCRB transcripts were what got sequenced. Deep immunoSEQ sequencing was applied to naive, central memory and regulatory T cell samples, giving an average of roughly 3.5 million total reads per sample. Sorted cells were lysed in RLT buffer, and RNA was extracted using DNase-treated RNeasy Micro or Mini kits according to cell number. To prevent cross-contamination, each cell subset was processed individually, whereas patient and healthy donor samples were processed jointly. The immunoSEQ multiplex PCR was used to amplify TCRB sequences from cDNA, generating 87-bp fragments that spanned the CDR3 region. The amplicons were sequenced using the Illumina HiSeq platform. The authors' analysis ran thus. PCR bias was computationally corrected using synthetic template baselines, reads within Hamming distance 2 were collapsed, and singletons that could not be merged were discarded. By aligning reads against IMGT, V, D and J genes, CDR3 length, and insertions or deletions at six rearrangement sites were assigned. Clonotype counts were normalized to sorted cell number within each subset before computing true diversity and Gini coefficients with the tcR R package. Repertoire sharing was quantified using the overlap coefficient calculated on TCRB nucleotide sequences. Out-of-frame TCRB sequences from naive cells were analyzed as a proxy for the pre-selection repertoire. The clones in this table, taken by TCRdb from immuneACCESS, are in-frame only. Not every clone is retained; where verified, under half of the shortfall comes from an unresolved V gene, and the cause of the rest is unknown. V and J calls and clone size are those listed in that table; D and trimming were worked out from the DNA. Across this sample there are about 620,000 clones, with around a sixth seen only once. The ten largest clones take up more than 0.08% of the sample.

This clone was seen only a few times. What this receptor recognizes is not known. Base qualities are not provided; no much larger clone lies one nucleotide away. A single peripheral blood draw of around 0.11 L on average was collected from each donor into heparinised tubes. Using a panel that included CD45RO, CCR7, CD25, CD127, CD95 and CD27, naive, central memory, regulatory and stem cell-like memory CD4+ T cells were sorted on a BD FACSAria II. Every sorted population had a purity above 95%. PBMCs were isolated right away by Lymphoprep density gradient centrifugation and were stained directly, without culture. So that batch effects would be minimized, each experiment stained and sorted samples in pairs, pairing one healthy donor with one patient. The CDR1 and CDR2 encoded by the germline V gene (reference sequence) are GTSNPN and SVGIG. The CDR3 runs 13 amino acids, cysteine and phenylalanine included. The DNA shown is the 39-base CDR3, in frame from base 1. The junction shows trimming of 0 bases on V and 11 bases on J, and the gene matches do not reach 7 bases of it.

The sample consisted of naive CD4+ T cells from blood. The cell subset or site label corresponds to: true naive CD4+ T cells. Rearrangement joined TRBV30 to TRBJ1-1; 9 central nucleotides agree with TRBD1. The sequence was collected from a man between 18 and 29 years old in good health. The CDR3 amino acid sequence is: CAWSVLDRGRAFF. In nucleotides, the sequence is TGTGCCTGGAGTGTACTCGACAGGGGGAGGGCTTTCTTT. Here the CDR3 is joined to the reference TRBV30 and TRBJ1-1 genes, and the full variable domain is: SQTIHQWPATLVQPVGSPLSLECTVEGTSNPNLYWYRQAAGRGLQLLFYSVGIGQISSEVPQNLSASRPQDRQFILSSKKLLLSDSGFYLCAWSVLDRGRAFFGQGTRLTVV.